The present T cell receptor beta chain was sequenced within a study of cytotoxic CD8 clonotypes in ibrutinib-treated CLL. Germline CDR1 and CDR2: DFQATT and SNEGSKA (reference sequence). The CDR3 has 11 amino acids. Trimming took 5 bases from V and 8 from J, leaving 10 bases between them. Libraries were prepared by immunoSEQ multiplex PCR; TCRdb keeps only in-frame clonotypes and omits some of them. The profile shows some 130,000 clones, approximately 85% of them singletons. The sequence was collected from a human donor with chronic lymphocytic leukemia. The starting material was PBMCs, obtained after 24 months of ibrutinib treatment. This chain uses TRBV20-1 with TRBJ2-1; TRBD2 is a possible D gene (7 bases). In nucleotides, the CDR3 is TGCAGTGCTGGGGGGGGCCATGAGCAGTTCTTC. Protein product: CSAGGGHEQFF.